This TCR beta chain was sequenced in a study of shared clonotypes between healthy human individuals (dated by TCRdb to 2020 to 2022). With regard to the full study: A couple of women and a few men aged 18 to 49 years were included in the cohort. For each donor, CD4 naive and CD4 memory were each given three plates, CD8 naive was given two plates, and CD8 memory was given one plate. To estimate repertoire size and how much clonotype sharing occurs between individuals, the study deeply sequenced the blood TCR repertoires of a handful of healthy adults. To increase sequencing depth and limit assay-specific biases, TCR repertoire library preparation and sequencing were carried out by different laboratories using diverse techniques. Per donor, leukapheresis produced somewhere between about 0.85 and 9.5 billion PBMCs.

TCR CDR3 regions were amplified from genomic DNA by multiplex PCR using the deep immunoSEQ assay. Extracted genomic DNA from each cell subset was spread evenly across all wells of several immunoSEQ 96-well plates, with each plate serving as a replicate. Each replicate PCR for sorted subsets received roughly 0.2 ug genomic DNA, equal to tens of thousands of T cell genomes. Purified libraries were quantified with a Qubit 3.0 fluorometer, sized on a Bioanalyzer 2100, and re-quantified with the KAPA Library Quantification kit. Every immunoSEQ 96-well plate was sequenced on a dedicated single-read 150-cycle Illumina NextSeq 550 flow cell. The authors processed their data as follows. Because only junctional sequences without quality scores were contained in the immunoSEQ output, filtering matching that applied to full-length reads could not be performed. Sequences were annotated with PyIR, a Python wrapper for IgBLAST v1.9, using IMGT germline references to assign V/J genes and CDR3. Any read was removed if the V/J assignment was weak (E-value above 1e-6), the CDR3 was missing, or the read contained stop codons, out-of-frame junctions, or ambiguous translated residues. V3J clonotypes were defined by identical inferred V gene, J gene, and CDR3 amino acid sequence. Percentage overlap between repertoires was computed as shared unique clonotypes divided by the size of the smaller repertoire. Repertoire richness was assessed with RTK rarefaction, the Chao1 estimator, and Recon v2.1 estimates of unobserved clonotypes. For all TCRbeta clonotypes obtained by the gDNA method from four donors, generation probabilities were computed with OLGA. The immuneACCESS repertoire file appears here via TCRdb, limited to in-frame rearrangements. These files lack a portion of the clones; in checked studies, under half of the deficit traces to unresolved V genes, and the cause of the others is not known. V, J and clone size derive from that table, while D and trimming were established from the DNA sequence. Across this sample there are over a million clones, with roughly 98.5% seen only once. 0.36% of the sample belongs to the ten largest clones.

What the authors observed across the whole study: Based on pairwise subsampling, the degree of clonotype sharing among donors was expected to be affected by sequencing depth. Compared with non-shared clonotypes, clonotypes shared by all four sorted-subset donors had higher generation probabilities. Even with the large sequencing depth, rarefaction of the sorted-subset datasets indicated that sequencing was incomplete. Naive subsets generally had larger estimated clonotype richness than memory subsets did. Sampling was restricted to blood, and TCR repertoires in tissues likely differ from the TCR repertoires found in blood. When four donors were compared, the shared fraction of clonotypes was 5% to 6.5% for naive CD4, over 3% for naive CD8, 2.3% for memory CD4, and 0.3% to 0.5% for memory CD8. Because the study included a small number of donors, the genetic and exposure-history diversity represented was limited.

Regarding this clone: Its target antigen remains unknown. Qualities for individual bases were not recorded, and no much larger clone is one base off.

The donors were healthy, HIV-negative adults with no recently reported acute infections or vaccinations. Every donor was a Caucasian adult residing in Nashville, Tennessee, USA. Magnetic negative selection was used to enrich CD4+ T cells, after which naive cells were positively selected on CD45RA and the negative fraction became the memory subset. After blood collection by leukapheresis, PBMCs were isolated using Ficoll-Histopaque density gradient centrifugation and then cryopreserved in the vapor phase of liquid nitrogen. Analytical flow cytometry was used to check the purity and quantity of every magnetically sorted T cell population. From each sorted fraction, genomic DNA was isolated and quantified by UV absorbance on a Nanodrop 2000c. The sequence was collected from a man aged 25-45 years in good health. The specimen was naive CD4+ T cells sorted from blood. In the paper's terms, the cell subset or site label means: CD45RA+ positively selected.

CDR3 sequence: CASSLVGFQEQYF. The bases read TGTGCCAGCAGCTTAGTAGGGTTTCAGGAGCAGTACTTC. The chain is assembled from TRBV7-9 and TRBJ2-7; the D gene is not confidently resolved. Spanning cysteine to phenylalanine, the CDR3 consists of 13 amino acids. Only the CDR3 DNA is retained, 39 bases long and in frame from the first base. Trimming at the junction amounts to 1 base on V and 7 bases on J, and the germline ends lie 11 bases apart. The germline V gene (reference sequence) sets CDR1 to SEHNR and CDR2 to FQNEAQ.